The entry below gives a single T cell receptor (beta chain) sequence along with its context. CDR3 length: 15 amino acids. Germline V gives CDR1 MNHNS, CDR2 SASEGT. V gave up 6 bases and J gave up 2 bases; unmatched junction bases: 8. About 0.45 to 1 ug RNA was reverse transcribed with random hexamers. Amplification of the TCR beta CDR3 was carried out by immunoSEQ multiplex PCR, which spanned a total of 54 Vbeta and 13 Jbeta segments. MiXCR, run by TCRdb on the immunoSEQ multiplex PCR reads, gives a single entry per CDR3 protein. This repertoire shows approximately 220,000 distinct CDR3 sequences, about 90% found once; its top ten account for about 0.12%. CD8+ and CD4+ T cells taken from blood had their TCR beta sequenced. Multiple sclerosis controls were treatment-naive patients with stable or active relapsing-remitting disease. TEMRA cells were FACS-enriched, with CD8+ and CD4+ T cells isolated negatively.

The sample originates from a study of CD8 T cells in Susac syndrome. Input material: CD8+ T cells from PBMCs. The clonotype comes from a human donor with multiple sclerosis. The genes are TRBV6-1 and TRBJ1-2; 8 nucleotides align to TRBD1. The CDR3, as DNA: TGTGCCAGCAGGCCCCAGGGACAGGCGAACTATGGCTACACCTTC. It codes for CASRPQGQANYGYTF.